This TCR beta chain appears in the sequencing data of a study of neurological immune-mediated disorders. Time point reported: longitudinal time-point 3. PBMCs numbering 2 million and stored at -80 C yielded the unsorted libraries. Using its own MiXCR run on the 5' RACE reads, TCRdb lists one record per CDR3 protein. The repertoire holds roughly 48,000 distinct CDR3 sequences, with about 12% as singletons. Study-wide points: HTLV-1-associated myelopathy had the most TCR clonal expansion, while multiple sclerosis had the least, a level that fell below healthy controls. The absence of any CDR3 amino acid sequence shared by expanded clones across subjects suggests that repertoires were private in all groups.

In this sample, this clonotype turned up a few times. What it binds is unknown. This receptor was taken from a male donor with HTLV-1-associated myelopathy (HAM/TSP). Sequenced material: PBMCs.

The CDR3 spells CASTLDRVRTEAFF. CDR3 DNA: TGTGCCAGCACCTTGGACAGGGTAAGGACTGAAGCTTTCTTT. The gene calls are TRBV12-3 or TRBV12-4 and TRBJ1-1, with TRBD1 matching 8 bases. V shed 7 bases, J shed 5 bases, and the junction held 9 bases outside the gene matches. The CDR3 contains 14 residues.